The 24 T cell receptor beta chains presented below share a single source sample, sequenced in a study of T cell responses to AZD1222 COVID-19 vaccine. Some clones are missing from TCRdb's copy, which holds only in-frame ones; the method was immunoSEQ multiplex PCR. The repertoire holds fewer than 150,000 clones, with 93% as singletons. The source material was peripheral blood, sampled on day 0 of AZD1222 vaccination. Receptor source: an adult in good health.

Comment on this clone: The sample contains more than one DNA sequence encoding this CDR3. The gene calls are TRBV20-1 and TRBJ1-1; D gene ambiguous. Trimming removed 4 bases from V and 1 base from J, with 4 bases in between. The CDR3 consists of 11 residues. The germline V gene has CDR1 DFQATT and CDR2 SNEGSKA (reference sequence). The CDR3 DNA reads TGCAGTGCTACAGCGAACACTGAAGCTTTCTTT. It is translated as CSATANTEAFF.

The V call is TRBV27, the J call TRBJ1-6; TRBD1 matches 11 bases. With 5 bases clipped from V and 3 bases from J, the junction kept 3 bases outside the gene matches. The CDR3 length is 16 residues. Per the germline V gene, CDR1 is MNHEY and CDR2 is SMNVEV (reference sequence). The CDR3 here is CASSLGQGGYNSPLHF. The CDR3 region has the DNA TGTGCCAGCAGTCTGGGACAGGGGGGCTATAATTCACCCCTCCACTTT.

In its sample, this clone was seen a few times. The chain employs TRBV19 and TRBJ2-7; D remains ambiguous. Germline V gene lookup returns CDR1 LNHDA and CDR2 SQIVND (reference sequence). V lost 1 base to trimming and J lost 0 bases, with 10 bases between them. CDR3 length: 15 residues. The CDR3, as DNA: TGTGCCAGTAGTATAGCTCACAGTAACTCCTACGAGCAGTACTTC. This codes for CASSIAHSNSYEQYF. Based on the CDR3 plus reference TRBV19 and TRBJ2-7, the full variable domain is DGGITQSPKYLFRKEGQNVTLSCEQNLNHDAMYWYRQDPGQGLRLIYYSQIVNDFQKGDIAEGYSVSREKKESFPLTVTSAQKNPTAFYLCASSIAHSNSYEQYFGPGTRLTVT.

V usage is TRBV6-6 and J usage is TRBJ2-1; a possible D gene is TRBD1 (6 bases). This CDR3 is 15 amino acids long. V lost 2 bases to trimming and J lost 4 bases, with 12 bases between them. Germline V gives CDR1 MNHNY, CDR2 SVGAGI (reference sequence). CDR3: CASSYTRTAYNEQFF. As DNA, the CDR3 is TGTGCCAGCAGTTACACAAGGACAGCGTACAATGAGCAGTTCTTC.

This chain links TRBV6-5 with TRBJ2-3; D uncertain. Germline assignment: CDR1 MNHEY and CDR2 SVGAGI. The CDR3 consists of 15 residues. V lost 0 bases and J lost 4, with 11 bases in between. The CDR3 loop is CASSYSSGFADTQYF. As DNA, the CDR3 is TGTGCCAGCAGTTACTCTTCGGGTTTTGCAGATACGCAGTATTTT.

The chain employs TRBV5-1 and TRBJ2-1; TRBD2 aligns across 13 bases. CDR1 and CDR2 (germline): SGHRS, YFSETQ. V shed 2 bases and J 10 bases; nucleotides not matched to a gene: 6. CDR3 length equals 15 residues. The CDR3 DNA reads TGCGCCAGCAGCTTCTTACTAGCGGGGGGGCAGGAGCAGTTCTTC. Translated, it gives CASSFLLAGGQEQFF.

The J gene is TRBJ1-2, the V gene TRBV6-6; D call uncertain. The ends were cut back, 7 bases at V and 2 bases at J, with 2 bases in the middle. The CDR3 length is 10 residues. Germline CDR1 MNHNY, CDR2 SVGAGI (reference sequence). The CDR3 reads CASNNYGYTF. CDR3 DNA sequence: TGTGCCAGCAACAACTATGGCTACACCTTC.

This sequence joins TRBV7-9 and TRBJ1-4; 7 nucleotides agree with TRBD1. The CDR3 consists of 14 residues. The V and J ends lost 6 bases and 3 bases, in that order; junction bases with no gene match: 4. Per the germline V gene, CDR1 is SEHNR and CDR2 is FQNEAQ (reference sequence). CDR3 nucleotides: TGTGCCAGCAGACAGGGGATGGCTAATGAAAAACTGTTTTTT. This sequence encodes CASRQGMANEKLFF.

The CDR3 sequence: CASSLKGLVFPQHF. The DNA for the CDR3 is TGTGCCAGCAGCTTGAAGGGTCTGGTTTTTCCCCAGCATTTT. The chain is built from TRBV5-5 and TRBJ1-5; D is unclear. The germline V gene has CDR1 SGHKS and CDR2 YYEKEE (reference sequence). The CDR3 has 14 residues. V lost 1 base to trimming and J lost 10 bases, with 15 bases between them.

The chain recombines TRBV15 with TRBJ2-5, with 7 bases that match TRBD2. The CDR3 has 13 residues. Germline values: CDR1 LNHNV, CDR2 YYDKDF (reference sequence). Losses at the gene ends were 4 bases for V and 5 bases for J; bases not matched to a gene: 4. CDR3 residues: CATSNRLAETQYF. For the CDR3, the DNA is TGTGCCACCAGCAATCGACTAGCTGAGACCCAGTACTTC. The variable domain in full, completed from reference TRBV15 and TRBJ2-5, reads DAMVIQNPRYQVTQFGKPVTLSCSQTLNHNVMYWYQQKSSQAPKLLFHYYDKDFNNEADTPDNFQSRRPNTSFCFLDIRSPGLGDTAMYLCATSNRLAETQYFGPGTRLLVL.

The chain links TRBV18 to TRBJ1-3; D may be TRBD1 (6 bases). CDR1 and CDR2 (germline): KGHSH, LQKENI. The CDR3 length is 14 residues. Trimming shortened V by 3 bases and J by 1 base, and 7 bases separated the two germline ends. The CDR3 protein is CASSPTGSGNTIYF. The CDR3 DNA is TGTGCCAGCTCACCCACAGGGTCTGGAAACACCATATATTTT.

The V and J genes are TRBV11-2 and TRBJ2-7; D might be TRBD2 (7 bases). Germline V gives CDR1 SGHAT, CDR2 FQNNGV. The CDR3 sequence is 13 residues long. The CDR3 is CAVGGGFPYEQYF. CDR3 bases: TGTGCAGTAGGGGGGGGATTCCCCTACGAGCAGTACTTC.

Only one count was recorded for this clone. The genes are TRBV6-1 and TRBJ2-7; D not resolved. Between the trimmed V and J ends, which lost 2 bases and 4 bases, there was a span of 9 bases. This CDR3 has 13 amino acids. Germline values: CDR1 MNHNS, CDR2 SASEGT. The CDR3: CASSENPVYEQYF. CDR3 bases: TGTGCCAGCAGTGAAAACCCCGTTTACGAGCAGTACTTC.

Concerning this clone itself: Other DNA sequences from this sample encode an identical CDR3 as well. The V call is TRBV10-2, the J call TRBJ1-5; D is ambiguous. The germline V and J ends were trimmed by 3 bases and 4 bases, with 4 bases remaining between them. Germline loops: CDR1 WSHSY, CDR2 SAAADI. CDR3 size: 12 residues. CDR3 coding DNA: TGCGCCAGCAGTGACGGGAATCAGCCCCAGCATTTT. Translating gives CASSDGNQPQHF.

This clone was found once. The chain recombines TRBV6-5 with TRBJ1-1; D uncertain. The germline CDR1 and CDR2 sequences are MNHEY and SVGAGI. The CDR3 contains 13 residues. The V and J ends lost 0 bases and 3 bases respectively, with 5 bases between them. The DNA for the CDR3 is TGTGCCAGCAGTTACTCGTTGGACACTGAAGCTTTCTTT. This translates into CASSYSLDTEAFF.

This chain uses TRBV6-5 with TRBJ1-5; possible D gene TRBD1, 5 bases. CDR3 length: 14 amino acids. Trimming shortened V by 4 bases and J by 4 bases, and 11 bases separated the two germline ends. Germline lookup yields CDR1 MNHEY and CDR2 SVGAGI. CDR3: CASSLRQQNQPQHF. DNA for the CDR3: TGTGCCAGCAGTTTAAGACAGCAGAATCAGCCCCAGCATTTT.

The chain uses TRBV30 and TRBJ1-6, with a possible D match to TRBD1 (6 bases). The CDR3 covers 14 residues. The V and J ends lost 0 bases and 8 bases respectively, with 11 bases between them. Germline assignment: CDR1 GTSNPN and CDR2 SVGIG (reference sequence). The CDR3 sequence is CAWSVQGGYSPLHF. In DNA form, the CDR3 reads TGTGCCTGGAGTGTACAGGGCGGGTATTCACCCCTCCACTTT.

The chain employs TRBV6-5 and TRBJ2-2, with D uncertain. The germline V and J ends were trimmed by 7 bases and 1 base, with 4 bases remaining between them. Germline-derived CDR1 and CDR2 are MNHEY and SVGAGI. The CDR3 consists of 12 residues. In nucleotides, the CDR3 is TGTGCCAGCATCCAGAACACCGGGGAGCTGTTTTTT. This codes for CASIQNTGELFF.

This sequence joins TRBV5-1 and TRBJ2-7; 8 nucleotides line up with TRBD1. V lost 2 bases, J lost 9 bases, and 7 bases stayed unmatched. The CDR3 is made up of 13 amino acids. Germline CDR1 SGHRS, CDR2 YFSETQ. As DNA, the CDR3 is TGCGCCAGCAGCTTTACAGGGGGGCGCTCGCAGTACTTC. Translating it yields CASSFTGGRSQYF.

The chain joins TRBV18 to TRBJ1-1; 9 bases are a match to TRBD1. Germline V gene lookup returns CDR1 KGHSH and CDR2 LQKENI. J was trimmed by 0 bases and V by 3 bases; bases with no gene match: 5. There are 16 residues in the CDR3. Written as DNA, the CDR3 is TGTGCCAGCTCACCCGGGACAGGGCGGCTGAACACTGAAGCTTTCTTT. The encoded protein is CASSPGTGRLNTEAFF.

The V and J genes are TRBV3-1 (or the pseudogene TRBV3-2) and TRBJ1-4; D gene unclear. CDR3 length: 18 residues. Looked up from germline, CDR1 is LGHDT and CDR2 is YNNKEL (reference sequence). The ends were cut back, 2 bases at V and 4 bases at J, with 20 bases in the middle. The CDR3 nucleotides read TGTGCCAGCAGCCAACCACCGGATACACTAAGACGTAATGAAAAACTGTTTTTT. This sequence encodes CASSQPPDTLRRNEKLFF.

The chain employs TRBV5-1 and TRBJ1-1; 11 bases align to TRBD1. Trimming cost V 7 bases and J 4 bases; bases outside gene matches: 9. Germline CDR1 and CDR2: SGHRS and YFSETQ. This CDR3 has 15 amino acids. The CDR3 nucleotides are TGCGCCAGCCGTTACCGGACAGGGGGCGTCACTGAAGCTTTCTTT. This gives the protein CASRYRTGGVTEAFF.

The table lists this clone with a count of one. The chain is built from TRBV5-1 and TRBJ1-2; 8 nucleotides match TRBD1. There are 14 residues in the CDR3. J lost 6 bases, V lost 1 base, and 5 bases had no gene match. Germline CDR1 reads SGHRS; CDR2 reads YFSETQ. The CDR3 DNA reads TGCGCCAGCAGCTTGACTAGGACAGGGAATGGCTACACCTTC. Its translation: CASSLTRTGNGYTF.

Only one count was recorded for this clone. V usage is TRBV5-1 and J usage is TRBJ1-3, with D uncertain. Trimming removed 4 bases at V and 4 bases at J, with 18 bases between. Germline CDR1 SGHRS, CDR2 YFSETQ. The CDR3 has 16 residues. CDR3 nucleotide sequence: TGCGCCAGCAGCGCGGACCCTTCATACGGCGGAAACACCATATATTTT. Translation gives CASSADPSYGGNTIYF.